The present T cell receptor beta chain was sequenced within a study of blood T cell repertoires in COVID-19. This clone showed up just a few times. The germline V and J ends were trimmed by 3 bases and 3 bases, with 9 bases remaining between them. Germline V gene data show CDR1 as KGHSH and CDR2 as LQKENI. This CDR3 is built from 14 residues. This table comes from immunoSEQ multiplex PCR, and its TCRdb copy is limited to in-frame clones, with some not included. The profile shows approximately 190,000 clones, roughly four fifths of them singletons. The material sequenced was peripheral blood. The V and J genes are TRBV18 and TRBJ1-5; a weak D match, TRBD1 (6 bases). This clonotype originated in a woman between 65 and 79 years old with active or convalescent COVID-19. CDR3 amino acids: CASSPDSYNQPQHF. The CDR3 DNA reads TGTGCCAGCTCACCGGACAGTTACAATCAGCCCCAGCATTTT.